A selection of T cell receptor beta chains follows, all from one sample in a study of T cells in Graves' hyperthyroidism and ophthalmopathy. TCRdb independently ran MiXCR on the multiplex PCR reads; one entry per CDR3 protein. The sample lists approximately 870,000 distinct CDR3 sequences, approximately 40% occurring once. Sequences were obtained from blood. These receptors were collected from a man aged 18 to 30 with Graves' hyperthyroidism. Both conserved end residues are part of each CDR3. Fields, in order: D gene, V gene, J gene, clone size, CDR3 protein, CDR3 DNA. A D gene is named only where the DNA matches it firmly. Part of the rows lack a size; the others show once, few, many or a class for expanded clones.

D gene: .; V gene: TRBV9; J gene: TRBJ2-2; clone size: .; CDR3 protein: CASSPQSGNTGELFF; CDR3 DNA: TGTGCCAGCAGCCCCCAGTCGGGAAACACCGGGGAGCTGTTTTTT
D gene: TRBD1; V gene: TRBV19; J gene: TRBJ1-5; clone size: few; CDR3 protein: CASSIDPQTGSNQPQHF; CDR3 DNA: TGTGCCAGTAGTATAGACCCTCAGACAGGGAGCAATCAGCCCCAGCATTTT
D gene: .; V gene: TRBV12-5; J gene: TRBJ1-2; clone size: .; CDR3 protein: CASGLSIDGYTF; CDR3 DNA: TGTGCTAGTGGTTTGTCGATCGATGGCTACACCTTC
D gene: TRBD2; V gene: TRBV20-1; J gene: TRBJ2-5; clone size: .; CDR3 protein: CSASSGGGAQETQYF; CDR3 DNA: TGCAGTGCCAGTAGTGGCGGGGGGGCCCAAGAGACCCAGTACTTC
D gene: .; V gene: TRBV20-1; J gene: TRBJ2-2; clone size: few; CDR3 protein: CSARLPNTGELFF; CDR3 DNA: TGCAGTGCTAGACTACCCAACACCGGGGAGCTGTTTTTT
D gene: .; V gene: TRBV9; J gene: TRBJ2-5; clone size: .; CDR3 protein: CASSVGGQEGETQYF; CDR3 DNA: TGTGCCAGCAGCGTAGGGGGCCAGGAGGGAGAGACCCAGTACTTC
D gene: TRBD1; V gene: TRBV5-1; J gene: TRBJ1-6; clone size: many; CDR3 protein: CASSLGDRYSPLHF; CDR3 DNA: TGCGCCAGCAGCTTGGGGGACAGATATTCACCCCTCCACTTT
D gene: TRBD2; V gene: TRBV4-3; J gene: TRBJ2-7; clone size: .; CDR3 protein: CASSQVLAGRYEQYF; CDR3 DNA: TGCGCCAGCAGCCAAGTCCTAGCGGGACGGTACGAGCAGTACTTC
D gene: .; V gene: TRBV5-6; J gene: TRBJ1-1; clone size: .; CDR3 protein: CASSMSRGRNTEAFF; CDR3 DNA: TGTGCCAGCAGCATGAGCAGGGGTCGGAACACTGAAGCTTTCTTT
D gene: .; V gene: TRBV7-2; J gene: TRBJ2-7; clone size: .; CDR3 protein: CASSLTHSYEQYF; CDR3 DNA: TGTGCCAGCAGCTTGACACACTCCTACGAGCAGTACTTC
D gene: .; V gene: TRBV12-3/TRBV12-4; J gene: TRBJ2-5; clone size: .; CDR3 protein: CASRASQETQYF; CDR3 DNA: TGTGCCAGCAGAGCTTCACAAGAGACCCAGTACTTC
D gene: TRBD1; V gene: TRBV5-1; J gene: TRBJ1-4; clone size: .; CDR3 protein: CASSPGTVGGNEKLFF; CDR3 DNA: TGCGCCAGCAGCCCCGGGACAGTGGGAGGTAATGAAAAACTGTTTTTT
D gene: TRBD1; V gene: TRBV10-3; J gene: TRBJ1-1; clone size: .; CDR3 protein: CAGLTGAKDTEAFF; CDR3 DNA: TGTGCCGGACTGACAGGGGCAAAGGACACTGAAGCTTTCTTT
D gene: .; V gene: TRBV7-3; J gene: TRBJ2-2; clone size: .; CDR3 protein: CASSLPLWRVRSPNTGELFF; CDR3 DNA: TGTGCCAGCAGCTTACCTCTTTGGAGGGTCCGCTCTCCGAACACCGGGGAGCTGTTTTTT
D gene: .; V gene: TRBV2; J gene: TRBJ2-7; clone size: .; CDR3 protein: CASSVGRTAYEQYF; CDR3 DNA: TGTGCCAGCAGTGTTGGCCGGACGGCGTACGAGCAGTACTTC
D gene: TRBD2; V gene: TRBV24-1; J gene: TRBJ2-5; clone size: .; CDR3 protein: CATSDLAESQETQYF; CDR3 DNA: TGTGCCACCAGTGACCTAGCGGAAAGCCAAGAGACCCAGTACTTC
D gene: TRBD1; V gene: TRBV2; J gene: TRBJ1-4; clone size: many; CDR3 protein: CASRSPGQGGEKLFF; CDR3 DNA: TGTGCCAGCAGATCACCGGGACAGGGAGGTGAAAAACTGTTTTTT
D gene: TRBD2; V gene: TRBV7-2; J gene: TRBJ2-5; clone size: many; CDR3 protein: CASSLLADFEETQYF; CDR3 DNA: TGTGCCAGCAGCTTACTAGCGGACTTTGAGGAGACCCAGTACTTC
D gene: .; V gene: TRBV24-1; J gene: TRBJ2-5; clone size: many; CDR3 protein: CATSEGVGKETQYF; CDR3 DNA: TGTGCCACCAGTGAGGGTGTAGGAAAAGAGACCCAGTACTTC
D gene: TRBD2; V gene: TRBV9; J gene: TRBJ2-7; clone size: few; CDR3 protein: CASSEPSGYEQYF; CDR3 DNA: TGTGCCAGCAGCGAGCCTAGCGGCTACGAGCAGTACTTC
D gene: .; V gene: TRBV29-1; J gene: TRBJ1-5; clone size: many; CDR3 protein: CSVEFTSNQPQHF; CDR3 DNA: TGCAGCGTTGAGTTCACTAGCAATCAGCCCCAGCATTTT
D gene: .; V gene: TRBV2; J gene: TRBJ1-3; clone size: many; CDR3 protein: CASSETGLGNTIYF; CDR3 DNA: TGTGCCAGCAGTGAAACAGGGCTAGGAAACACCATATATTTT
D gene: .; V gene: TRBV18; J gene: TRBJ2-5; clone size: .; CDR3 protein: CASSPVVVETQYF; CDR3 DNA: TGTGCCAGCTCACCAGTCGTTGTAGAGACCCAGTACTTC
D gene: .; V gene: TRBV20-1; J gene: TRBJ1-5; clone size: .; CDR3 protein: CSASGQPNQPQHF; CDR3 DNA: TGCAGTGCCAGCGGACAGCCGAATCAGCCCCAGCATTTT
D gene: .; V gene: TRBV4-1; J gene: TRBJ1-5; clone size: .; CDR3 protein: CASSQVVGRGPQHF; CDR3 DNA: TGCGCCAGCAGCCAAGTCGTGGGAAGGGGGCCCCAGCATTTT
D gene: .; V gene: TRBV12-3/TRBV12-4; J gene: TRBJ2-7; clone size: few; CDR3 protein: CASSLSGRGHEQYF; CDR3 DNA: TGTGCCAGCAGTTTATCCGGCAGGGGACACGAGCAGTACTTC